The source of this T cell receptor beta chain is a study of blood T cell repertoires in COVID-19 (dated by TCRdb to 2019 to 2021). Study-level background: The collaborator samples originated in the United States, Italy and Spain and spanned the acute and convalescent phases of COVID-19. The prospective study material was composed of cDNA or gDNA derived from T cells, B-cell-depleted T cells, or PBMCs. Deeply sampled blood TCRbeta repertoires from subjects exposed to, actively infected with, or recovered from COVID-19 were included in the dataset. A freely available public database, intended as a resource for researchers studying the immune response to SARS-CoV-2, is where the repertoires were released. Samples came from the ongoing ImmuneRACE study (first 160 participants) plus 1,254 subjects from 6 global collaborators. Sample metadata almost always included a de-identified subject ID, COVID-19 status, age in years and sex. Where HLA class I and class II types were available, the types were taken from metadata supplied by the sample provider, not from assay-based typing.

Broader findings and caveats from the paper: Clinical and demographic metadata were provided uncurated, with the amount varying by source and participant.

Of note for this clone: The antigen it binds to is not known. No base quality values were provided; no much bigger clone lies one nucleotide off.

Counted from cysteine to phenylalanine, this CDR3 has 18 amino acids. CDR3 DNA only is kept here, 54 bases in frame from base 1. From a lookup of the germline V gene, CDR1 and CDR2 are MNHNS and SASEGT. Trimming takes 4 bases off V and 0 bases off J; junction bases not matched to a gene: 5. TCRbeta CDR3 regions were amplified from genomic DNA using the immunoSEQ Assay, a bias-controlled multiplex PCR. On the study's bioinformatics: The number of nucleated cells in each sample was estimated by amplification of reference gene primers within the assay. To quantify the absolute abundance of each unique TCRbeta CDR3 rearrangement, sequence reads were collapsed and filtered. For each sample, productive Simpson clonality was calculated as the square root of Simpson's diversity index over productive rearrangements. TCRdb provides this immuneACCESS table in a form limited to in-frame rearrangements. Some clones are lacking; in checked studies, under half of them reflect an unresolved V gene, and why the rest are absent is not known. V, J and clone size reflect that table, while D and trimming were determined from the DNA. This sample is represented by under 150,000 clones; about 88% of them were singletons. Of the sample, 6.5% to 10% falls within the top ten clones.

A second Seattle source provided samples from volunteer blood donors who had recovered from COVID-19. Each collaborating institution followed its own protocols to collect whole blood in K2EDTA tubes. For TCRbeta analysis, collaborator samples were shipped as frozen whole blood, as isolated PBMCs, or as DNA extracted from either sample type. This sequence originates from a woman in her sixties or seventies who had recovered from COVID-19. Specimen: peripheral blood. Here the chain combines TRBV6-1 and TRBJ2-6; a stretch of 11 junction bases matches TRBD2. The sequenced DNA is TGTGCCAGCAGTGCCGGACTAGCGGGTTTCTCTGGGGCCAACGTCCTGACTTTC. Protein translation: CASSAGLAGFSGANVLTF.